The source of this T cell receptor beta chain is a study of identical twins. Broader study findings: Monozygotic twins shared more out-of-frame TCR alpha than recombination models predicted. Insertions ran lower in abundant cord blood beta clonotypes, though not in memory repertoires.

Regarding this clonotype: Its antigen is currently unknown.

This CDR3 is built from 14 residues. Trimming left V 3 bases short and J 8 bases short, with 14 bases between. Germline assignment: CDR1 LNHDA and CDR2 SQIVND (reference sequence). TCRdb ran MiXCR on the 5' RACE reads and lists one entry per CDR3 protein. This sample has about 190,000 distinct CDR3 sequences; approximately 16% occur once, and the top ten carry 40%. These same data were also listed under a study on T cells expressing NK-cell markers. That work contributes: Several experiments confined sorting to alpha-beta TCR T cells with an anti-gamma-delta TCR antibody. Of the CD8+ T cell pool in five or six donors, roughly 1.0-7.0% was accounted for by dominant NKG2C+ clonotypes.

Sequencing input: CD8+ T cells sorted from blood. The clonotype originates from a woman under 30 in good health. The chain has TRBV19 and TRBJ2-1, with D perhaps TRBD1 or TRBD2 (5 bases each). CDR3 in DNA: TGTGCCAGTAGTATTTCAGGGATCGGGGATGAGCAGTTCTTC. This encodes CASSISGIGDEQFF.